The clone carrying this T cell receptor beta chain occurred a few times. This entry comes from a study of blood T cells in healthy people across ages. Each sample used at least 7 million PBMCs. Trimming took off 4 bases at V and 1 base at J, with 7 bases between the two ends. Germline assignment: CDR1 SQVTM and CDR2 ANQGSEA. The CDR3 contains 12 residues. The authors ran a second PCR of about 6 to 11 cycles using a sample-barcoded 5' primer and a J-beta primer mix. Through a template-switch adaptor with 12 random nucleotides, each cDNA molecule received a tag. TCRdb redid the calling of the 5' RACE reads with MiXCR, one entry per CDR3 protein. In the table there are around 1,000,000 distinct CDR3 sequences, approximately 26% of which are singletons. The same data also contributed to another study, on T cells of mothers and their children. That source notes: Mother-child pairs who were related displayed a slightly higher overlap than unrelated pairs, a difference that was non-significant. The authors identified no persistent microchimeric T cell clones.

This TCR came from a girl aged 2 to 9 in good health. The sequencing sample was made of blood. The chain employs TRBV29-1 and TRBJ2-5, with D perhaps TRBD2 (6 bases). The CDR3 is CSVGGVQETQYF. CDR3 in DNA: TGCAGCGTTGGGGGGGTCCAAGAGACCCAGTACTTC.